The clone carrying this T cell receptor beta chain was counted once. Its antigen is currently unknown. The material for each subset, its genomic DNA, was split evenly across several immunoSEQ plates. Using immunoSEQ multiplex PCR, the repertoire was profiled, and TCRdb retains in-frame clones only, with some absent. The sample includes about 2 million clones, about 95% of them seen just once. V was pared by 0 bases and J by 11 bases, with 19 bases between. This CDR3 spans 15 amino acids. Looked up from germline, CDR1 is MGHRA and CDR2 is YSYEKL. This entry is derived from a study of shared clonotypes between healthy human individuals. Overall study context: Plates per donor: three CD4 naive, three CD4 memory, two CD8 naive, one CD8 memory.

General study findings and limits: Clonotypes shared by all four sorted-subset donors had higher generation probabilities than non-shared clonotypes.

Naive CD8 cells lacked CD45RO, underwent positive selection for CCR7 and left out terminally differentiated effector memory CD45RA+ cells. The receptor was isolated from a man aged 18-30 years in good health. V is TRBV4-1 and J is TRBJ2-5; a possible D gene is TRBD2 (5 bases). Sample: naive CD8+ T cells sorted from blood. CDR3 protein: CASSQDLWLAREQYF. CDR3 nucleotide sequence: TGCGCCAGCAGCCAAGATTTGTGGTTGGCTAGGGAGCAGTACTTC.